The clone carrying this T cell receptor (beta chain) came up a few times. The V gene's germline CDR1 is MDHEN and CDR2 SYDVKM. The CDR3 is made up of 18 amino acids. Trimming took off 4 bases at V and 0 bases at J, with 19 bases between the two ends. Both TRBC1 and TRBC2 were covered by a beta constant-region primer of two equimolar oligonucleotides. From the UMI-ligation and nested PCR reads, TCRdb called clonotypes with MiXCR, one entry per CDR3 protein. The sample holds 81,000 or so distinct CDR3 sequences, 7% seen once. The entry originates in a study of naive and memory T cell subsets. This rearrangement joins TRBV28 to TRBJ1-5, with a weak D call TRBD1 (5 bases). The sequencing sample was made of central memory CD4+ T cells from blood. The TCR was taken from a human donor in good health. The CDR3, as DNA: TGTGCCAGCAGTTCATACCGGGACGGACGATATAGCAATCAGCCCCAGCATTTT. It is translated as CASSSYRDGRYSNQPQHF.